This passage covers 20 T cell receptor beta chains from one sample sequenced in a study of blood T cells in healthy people across ages. The authors ran a second PCR of about 6 to 11 cycles using a sample-barcoded 5' primer and a J-beta primer mix. Via MiXCR, TCRdb re-called the 5' RACE reads, giving one row per CDR3 protein. The table includes 500,000 to 700,000 distinct CDR3 sequences, approximately 30% detected once. The sequenced sample was blood. Receptor source: a woman over 75 in good health.

The V call is TRBV20-1, the J call TRBJ1-4; tentative D call: TRBD1 (5 bases). CDR1 is DFQATT and CDR2 is SNEGSKA in the germline V gene (reference sequence). Trimming left V 3 bases short and J 2 bases short, with 16 bases between. This CDR3 spans 16 amino acids. The CDR3 DNA follows: TGCAGTGCTAGGACCTCAGAGGGGTGGACTAATGAAAAACTGTTTTTT. Translated, it gives CSARTSEGWTNEKLFF.

The chain joins TRBV5-1 to TRBJ2-1; D is perhaps TRBD1 (6 bases). Germline-derived CDR1 and CDR2 are SGHRS and YFSETQ. CDR3 length: 15 residues. Trimming pared 7 bases from V and 4 bases from J, leaving 18 bases between. The CDR3 DNA follows: TGCGCCAGCTCCTCCGAAGGGGGTCTGTACAATGAGCAGTTCTTC. It specifies CASSSEGGLYNEQFF.

With respect to this clonotype: The CDR3 ends on some other residue instead of the conserved phenylalanine or tryptophan, so this is likely a read error. V gene TRBV29-1 combines with J gene TRBJ2-3; either TRBD1 or TRBD2 may supply D (7 bases each). The germline V gene has CDR1 SQVTM and CDR2 ANQGSEA. Trimming took off 7 bases at V and 3 bases at J, with 17 bases between the two ends. The length of the CDR3 is 14 residues. The CDR3 is CSAPVQGGTDTQYC. The DNA of the CDR3 is TGCAGCGCCCCGGTCCAGGGGGGGACAGATACGCAGTATTGT.

A word on this clonotype: An end of the junction does not agree with germline; a read error may underlie this. J is TRBJ1-2 and V is TRBV5-1; maybe TRBD1 (5 bases). Germline CDR1 is SGHRS and CDR2 is YFSETQ. This CDR3 has 15 amino acids. The CDR3 reads CANSLGGVSNYGYTF. DNA of the CDR3: TGCGCCAACAGCTTGGGAGGGGTCTCCAACTATGGCTACACCTTC. Full variable domain (outside the CDR3, taken from reference TRBV5-1 and TRBJ1-2): KAGVTQTPRYLIKTRGQQVTLSCSPISGHRSVSWYQQTPGQGLQFLFEYFSETQRNKGNFPGRFSGRQFSNSRSEMNVSTLELGDSALYLCANSLGGVSNYGYTFGSGTRLTVV.

About this clonotype: A much larger clone differs by one base, so this may be a read error. The chain recombines TRBV2 with TRBJ2-1; D ambiguous. The length of the CDR3 is 16 residues. CDR1 SNHLY and CDR2 FYNNEI come from the germline V gene. The CDR3 reads CVSTYKGLSSYNEQFF. CDR3 in DNA: TGTGTCAGCACCTACAAGGGTTTAAGCTCCTACAATGAGCAGTTCTTC.

The rearrangement uses TRBV5-1 and TRBJ2-1; D possibly uses TRBD1 or TRBD2 (5 bases each). This CDR3 is built from 12 residues. Germline V gives CDR1 SGHRS, CDR2 YFSETQ. Trimming took 3 bases from V and 13 from J, leaving 14 bases between them. In nucleotides, the CDR3 is TGCGCCAGCAGCTCGGGGTGGGGGTTACAGTTCTTC. This gives the protein CASSSGWGLQFF.

On this clonotype itself: The junction departs from germline at one end; a sequencing error may be responsible. The chain is built from TRBV18 and TRBJ2-7, with D perhaps TRBD1 (5 bases). Germline V gene sequence: CDR1 KGHSH, CDR2 LQKENI. The CDR3 contains 15 residues. CDR3 protein: CASSPQGVISYEQYF. DNA of the CDR3: TGTGCCAGCTCCCCACAAGGGGTAATTTCTTACGAGCAGTACTTC.

In its sample, this clonotype was seen many times. The gene calls are TRBV4-1 and TRBJ1-2; D might be TRBD1 (5 bases). Looked up from germline, CDR1 is MGHRA and CDR2 is YSYEKL. Trimming cost V 2 bases and J 3 bases, with 13 bases left between them. The length of the CDR3 is 15 residues. The CDR3 loop is CASSQTPRGDYGYTF. The CDR3 DNA reads as TGCGCCAGCAGCCAAACCCCGAGGGGCGACTATGGCTACACCTTC.

The table lists this clonotype with many counts. The CDR3 spells CASSTGTSGGAGWTQYF. The CDR3, as DNA: TGTGCCAGTAGTACCGGGACTAGCGGGGGCGCCGGATGGACGCAGTATTTT. This chain links TRBV19 with TRBJ2-3; TRBD2 aligns across 14 bases. The V gene end was trimmed by 4 bases and the J gene end by 9 bases; junction bases not matched to a gene: 12. This CDR3 comprises 17 residues. Germline assignment: CDR1 LNHDA and CDR2 SQIVND (reference sequence).

A word on this clonotype: A single base separates this from a much larger clone, so it may be a read error. The chain carries TRBV10-2 and TRBJ2-7, with D perhaps matching TRBD1 (7 bases). CDR1 WSHSY and CDR2 SAAADI come from the germline V gene. V was trimmed by 6 bases and J by 5 bases, leaving 17 bases between them. The length of the CDR3 is 14 residues. CDR3 loop: CASRDKARGDEQYF. CDR3 in DNA: TGCGCCAGCAGGGACAAGGCCAGGGGGGACGAGCAGTACTTC.

V gene TRBV5-1 combines with J gene TRBJ1-4; possible D gene TRBD1, 6 bases. Deletions cut 4 bases from V and 7 bases from J, with 14 bases between. CDR3 length equals 14 residues. The germline CDR1 and CDR2 sequences are SGHRS and YFSETQ. CDR3 residues: CASSPGAQGEKLFF. The CDR3 nucleotides are TGCGCCAGCAGCCCGGGGGCGCAGGGTGAAAAACTGTTTTTT. The full variable domain, its missing parts supplied by reference TRBV5-1 and TRBJ1-4, is KAGVTQTPRYLIKTRGQQVTLSCSPISGHRSVSWYQQTPGQGLQFLFEYFSETQRNKGNFPGRFSGRQFSNSRSEMNVSTLELGDSALYLCASSPGAQGEKLFFGSGTQLSVL.

This chain links TRBV13 with TRBJ2-7, with a tentative D call TRBD2 (5 bases). The CDR3 has 12 residues. Germline CDR1 reads PRHDT; CDR2 reads FYEKMQ (reference sequence). With 8 bases removed from V and 2 bases from J, the gap between germline ends came to 10 bases. The CDR3 loop reads CASGFGTYEQYF. The CDR3 bases are TGTGCCAGCGGGTTCGGGACCTACGAGCAGTACTTC.

In this sample, this clonotype turned up many times. The chain uses TRBV10-3 and TRBJ2-3; 7 bases align to TRBD2. The germline V gene encodes CDR1 ENHRY and CDR2 SYGVKD. V shed 11 bases and J 0 bases; nucleotides not matched to a gene: 8. The CDR3 is 14 amino acids. The DNA of the CDR3 is TGTGCCGCCGTAAGCGGGGCGAGCACAGATACGCAGTATTTT. Translated, it gives CAAVSGASTDTQYF.

In this sample, this clonotype turned up many times. The CDR3 protein is CSARRARDYTF. CDR3 nucleotides: TGCAGTGCCCGAAGGGCCAGGGACTACACCTTC. This chain links TRBV20-1 with TRBJ1-2; D is possibly TRBD1 (5 bases). The CDR3 sequence is 11 residues long. The germline CDR1 and CDR2 sequences are DFQATT and SNEGSKA (reference sequence). V dropped 6 bases and J dropped 10 bases, with 15 bases sitting between them.

This chain uses TRBV6-6 with TRBJ1-2; D might be TRBD1 (5 bases). The ends were cut back, 0 bases at V and 7 bases at J, with 12 bases in the middle. Germline CDR1 reads MNHNY; CDR2 reads SVGAGI (reference sequence). This CDR3 region has 14 residues. The CDR3 protein is CASSYSPAQGGYTF. CDR3 DNA: TGTGCCAGCAGTTACTCCCCCGCCCAGGGTGGCTACACCTTC.

This chain links TRBV5-1 with TRBJ2-5, with 10 bases matching TRBD2. This CDR3 contains 15 residues. The V gene end was trimmed by 3 bases and the J gene end by 5 bases; junction bases not matched to a gene: 7. Germline values: CDR1 SGHRS, CDR2 YFSETQ. CDR3 loop: CASSSSSGRGETQYF. As DNA, the CDR3 is TGCGCCAGCAGCTCTAGCAGCGGGAGGGGGGAGACCCAGTACTTC.

The sample holds a few counts of this clonotype. A junction boundary mismatches the germline segment, possibly from a read error. The J gene is TRBJ1-1, the V gene TRBV29-1; weak D call: TRBD1 (5 bases). Germline assignment: CDR1 SQVTM and CDR2 ANQGSEA. The CDR3 runs to 13 residues. CDR3 amino acids: CSVQRGRGTETFF. DNA of the CDR3: TGCAGCGTCCAACGGGGGAGAGGAACTGAAACTTTCTTT.

As to this clonotype: Since a much larger clone is just one base distant, this may be a read error. The CDR3 bases are TGCAGTGCCCCGGGTACAGGGGTGAACAATGAGCAGTACTTC. It is translated as CSAPGTGVNNEQYF. The V call is TRBV20-1, the J call TRBJ2-5, with 7 bases fitting TRBD1. The CDR3 length is 14 residues. CDR1 is DFQATT, CDR2 SNEGSKA, per germline (reference sequence). With 6 bases clipped from V and 11 bases from J, the junction kept 18 bases outside the gene matches.

The chain employs TRBV5-1 and TRBJ2-4, with 10 positions matching TRBD2. Near its end, the DNA agrees better with TRBJ2-7, so the J call may be wrong. The germline V gene encodes CDR1 SGHRS and CDR2 YFSETQ. The CDR3 spans 14 residues. The DNA for the CDR3 is TGCGCCAGCAATCAGGGGACTAGCGTCTACGAGCAGTACTTC. Residues: CASNQGTSVYEQYF.

This clonotype was recorded a few times. It may be a read error: a sequence one base away is much more abundant. V gene TRBV9 combines with J gene TRBJ2-1, with D possibly TRBD2 on 5 matching bases. The end of the DNA aligns better with TRBJ2-7, so the J call may be wrong. Germline V lookup: CDR1 SGDLS, CDR2 YYNGEE. CDR3 size: 14 residues. In nucleotides, the CDR3 is TGTGCCAGCAGCGTAGTAGCTAGCAACAATGAGCAGTACTTC. Translated: CASSVVASNNEQYF.